The 10 T cell receptor beta chains listed next were all sequenced from one sample in a study of cytomegalovirus exposure and HLA in healthy donors. The primer mix had 60 Vbeta and 13 Jbeta primers. Clones were read by immunoSEQ multiplex PCR, and TCRdb kept only the in-frame ones, dropping some. The sample includes fewer than 200,000 clones, roughly 79% of them seen just once. Material: PBMCs. The receptors derive from a woman aged 18 to 35 in good health and CMV-seropositive.

In the case of this clone: Distinct nucleotide sequences in the sample also encode this CDR3. The chain employs TRBV10-3 and TRBJ2-7, with TRBD2 matching 7 bases. Germline values: CDR1 ENHRY, CDR2 SYGVKD. The V and J ends lost 9 bases and 2 bases, in that order; junction bases with no gene match: 7. The CDR3 consists of 13 residues. DNA of the CDR3: TGTGCCATTTCGGGGAGGGGAACCTACGAGCAGTACTTC. It yields the protein CAISGRGTYEQYF.

This clone was seen more than once but under ten times. J is TRBJ1-2 and V is TRBV6-5, with D possibly TRBD1 on 5 matching bases. The CDR3 covers 12 residues. Germline lookup yields CDR1 MNHEY and CDR2 SVGAGI. V was cut by 6 bases and J by 5 bases, with 10 bases left in between. The CDR3 coding sequence is TGTGCCAGCAGCCAGGACACGTATGGCTACACCTTC. Translating gives CASSQDTYGYTF.

V and J are TRBV6-6 and TRBJ2-7; unclear D gene. The CDR3 has 12 amino acids. Germline V gene lookup returns CDR1 MNHNY and CDR2 SVGAGI (reference sequence). The V and J ends lost 6 bases and 2 bases respectively, with 8 bases between them. DNA of the CDR3: TGTGCCAGCAGCAACCAGGCCTACGAGCAGTACTTC. Translated, it gives CASSNQAYEQYF.

V and J are TRBV10-3 and TRBJ2-3; the D gene is possibly TRBD1 (5 bases). Trimming stripped 0 bases from V and 2 bases from J, with 9 bases between. The CDR3 spans 15 residues. Germline V gene sequence: CDR1 ENHRY, CDR2 SYGVKD. DNA for the CDR3: TGTGCCATCAGTGAGTCTCAGGGCCACACAGATACGCAGTATTTT. Translated, it gives CAISESQGHTDTQYF.

The chain carries TRBV6-4 and TRBJ1-5, with D unclear. V was cut by 4 bases and J by 0 bases, with 7 bases left in between. The CDR3 runs 14 residues. From germline, CDR1 is MRHNA and CDR2 SNTAGT. The DNA of the CDR3 is TGTGCCAGCAGTGGGCCACATAGCAATCAGCCCCAGCATTTT. This codes for CASSGPHSNQPQHF.

The rearrangement joins TRBV28 to TRBJ1-5; tentatively, D is TRBD1 (6 bases). The CDR3 runs to 15 residues. Germline CDR1 reads MDHEN; CDR2 reads SYDVKM. The V gene lost 4 bases and the J gene lost 7 bases, with 17 bases spanning the gap. CDR3 residues: CASSSFRQAVQPQHF. CDR3 nucleotide sequence: TGTGCCAGCAGTTCTTTCCGACAGGCGGTACAGCCCCAGCATTTT.

The chain links TRBV4-1 to TRBJ1-1; 10 bases match TRBD1. The CDR3 runs to 15 residues. Trimming cost V 3 bases and J 3 bases; bases outside gene matches: 4. Germline lookup yields CDR1 MGHRA and CDR2 YSYEKL. CDR3 DNA: TGCGCCAGCAGCCATATAGGACAGGGGGACACTGAAGCTTTCTTT. Translated: CASSHIGQGDTEAFF.

This clone turned up a few times. The rearrangement uses TRBV9 and TRBJ2-2, with unresolved D. CDR1 and CDR2 from the germline V gene are SGDLS and YYNGEE. This CDR3 spans 15 amino acids. The ends were cut back, 0 bases at V and 0 bases at J, with 6 bases in the middle. Here the CDR3 reads CASSVARTNTGELFF. DNA for the CDR3: TGTGCCAGCAGCGTAGCCAGAACGAACACCGGGGAGCTGTTTTTT.

The rearrangement joins TRBV4-2 to TRBJ1-5, with a tentative D call TRBD1 (6 bases). The germline CDR1 and CDR2 sequences are LGHNA and YNFKEQ. This CDR3 spans 15 amino acids. V was trimmed by 10 bases and J by 6 bases, leaving 22 bases between them. This chain's CDR3 is CATRVEDRWGQPQHF. The CDR3 coding sequence is TGTGCCACCCGCGTAGAAGACAGGTGGGGTCAGCCCCAGCATTTT.

This clone turned up a few times. The chain uses TRBV4-2 and TRBJ1-1, with D uncertain. The V gene's germline CDR1 is LGHNA and CDR2 YNFKEQ. Between the trimmed V and J ends, which lost 0 bases and 3 bases, there was a span of 8 bases. This CDR3 has 14 amino acids. The CDR3: CASSQDPLDTEAFF. In nucleotides, the CDR3 is TGTGCCAGCAGCCAAGATCCCTTAGACACTGAAGCTTTCTTT.